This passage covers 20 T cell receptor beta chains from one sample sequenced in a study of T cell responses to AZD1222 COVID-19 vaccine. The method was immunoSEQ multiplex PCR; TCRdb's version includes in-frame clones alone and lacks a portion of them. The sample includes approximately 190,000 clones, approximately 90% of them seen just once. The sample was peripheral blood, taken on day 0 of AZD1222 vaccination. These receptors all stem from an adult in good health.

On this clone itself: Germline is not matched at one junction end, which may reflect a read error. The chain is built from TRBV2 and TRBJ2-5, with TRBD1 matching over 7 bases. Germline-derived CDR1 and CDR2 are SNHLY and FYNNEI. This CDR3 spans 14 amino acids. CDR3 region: CATRDSHYHETQYF. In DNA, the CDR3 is TGTGCCACTAGGGACAGCCACTACCACGAGACCCAGTACTTC.

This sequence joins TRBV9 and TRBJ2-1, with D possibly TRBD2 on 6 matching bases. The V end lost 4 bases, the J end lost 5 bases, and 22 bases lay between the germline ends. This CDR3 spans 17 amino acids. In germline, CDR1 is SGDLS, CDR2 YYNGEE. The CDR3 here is CASSRWGDQATNNEQFF. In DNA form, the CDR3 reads TGTGCCAGCAGCCGTTGGGGGGACCAAGCCACAAACAATGAGCAGTTCTTC.

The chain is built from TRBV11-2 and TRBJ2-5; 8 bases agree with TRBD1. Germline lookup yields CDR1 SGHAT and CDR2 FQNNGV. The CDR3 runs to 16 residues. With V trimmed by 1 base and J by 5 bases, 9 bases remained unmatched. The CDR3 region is CASSLVASWTGETQYF. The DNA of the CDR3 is TGTGCCAGCAGCTTAGTAGCTTCTTGGACAGGGGAGACCCAGTACTTC.

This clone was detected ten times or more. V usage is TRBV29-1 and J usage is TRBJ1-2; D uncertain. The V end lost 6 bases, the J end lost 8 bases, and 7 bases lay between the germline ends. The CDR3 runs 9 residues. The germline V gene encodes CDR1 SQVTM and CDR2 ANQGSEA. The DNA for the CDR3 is TGCAGCGTCGCGGAAGGCTACACCTTC. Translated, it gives CSVAEGYTF.

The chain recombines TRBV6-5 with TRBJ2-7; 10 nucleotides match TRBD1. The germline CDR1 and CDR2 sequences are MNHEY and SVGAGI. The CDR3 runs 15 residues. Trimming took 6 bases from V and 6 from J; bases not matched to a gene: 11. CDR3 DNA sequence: TGTGCCAGCAGGCCGACAGGGGGCGCTCGATCCGAGCAGTACTTC. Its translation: CASRPTGGARSEQYF.

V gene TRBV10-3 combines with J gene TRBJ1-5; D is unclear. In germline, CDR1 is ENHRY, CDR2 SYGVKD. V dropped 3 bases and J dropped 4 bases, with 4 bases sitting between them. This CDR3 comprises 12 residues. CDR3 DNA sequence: TGTGCCATCAGTGACAGGAATCAGCCCCAGCATTTT. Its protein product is CAISDRNQPQHF.

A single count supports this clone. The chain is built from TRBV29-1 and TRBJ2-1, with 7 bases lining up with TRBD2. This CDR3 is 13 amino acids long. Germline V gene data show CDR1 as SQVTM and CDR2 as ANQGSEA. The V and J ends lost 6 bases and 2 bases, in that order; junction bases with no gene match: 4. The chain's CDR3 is CSVGGGPYNEQFF. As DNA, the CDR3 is TGCAGCGTGGGGGGGGGACCCTACAATGAGCAGTTCTTC.

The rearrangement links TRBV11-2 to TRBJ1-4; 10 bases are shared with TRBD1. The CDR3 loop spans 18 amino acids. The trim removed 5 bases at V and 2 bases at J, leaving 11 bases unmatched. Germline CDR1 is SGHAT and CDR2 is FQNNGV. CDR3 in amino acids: CASSNRGTGVGTNEKLFF. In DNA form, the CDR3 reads TGTGCCAGCAGCAACCGCGGGACAGGGGTAGGCACTAATGAAAAACTGTTTTTT.

The CDR3 here is CASSLDRESGYTF. The CDR3 DNA follows: TGTGCCAGCAGCTTGGACAGGGAATCTGGCTACACCTTC. The chain is built from TRBV7-3 and TRBJ1-2, with 8 bases matching TRBD1. Germline CDR1 is SGHTA and CDR2 is FQGTGA. The V segment lost 3 bases and the J segment 7 bases; nucleotides outside the gene matches: 4. This CDR3 comprises 13 residues.

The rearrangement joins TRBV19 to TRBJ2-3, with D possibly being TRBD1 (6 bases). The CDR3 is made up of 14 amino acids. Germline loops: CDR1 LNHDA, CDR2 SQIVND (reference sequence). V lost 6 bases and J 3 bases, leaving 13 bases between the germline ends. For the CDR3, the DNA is TGTGCCAGTAGAGCACAGGGCCCTACAGATACGCAGTATTTT. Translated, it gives CASRAQGPTDTQYF. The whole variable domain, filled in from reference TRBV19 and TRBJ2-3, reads DGGITQSPKYLFRKEGQNVTLSCEQNLNHDAMYWYRQDPGQGLRLIYYSQIVNDFQKGDIAEGYSVSREKKESFPLTVTSAQKNPTAFYLCASRAQGPTDTQYFGPGTRLTVL.

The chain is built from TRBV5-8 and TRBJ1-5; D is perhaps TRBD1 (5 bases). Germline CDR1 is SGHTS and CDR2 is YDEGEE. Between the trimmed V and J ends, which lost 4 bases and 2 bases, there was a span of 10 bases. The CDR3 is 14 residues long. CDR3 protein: CASSAGHCNQPQHF. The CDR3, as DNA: TGTGCCAGCAGCGCCGGACACTGCAATCAGCCCCAGCATTTT.

CDR3 in DNA: TGCGCCAGCAGCTTGGAGGGCCCCACCACTGAAGCTTTCTTT. This codes for CASSLEGPTTEAFF. The chain carries TRBV5-1 and TRBJ1-1; D is ambiguous. The CDR3 consists of 14 residues. The ends were cut back, 0 bases at V and 4 bases at J, with 10 bases in the middle. Per the germline V gene, CDR1 is SGHRS and CDR2 is YFSETQ.

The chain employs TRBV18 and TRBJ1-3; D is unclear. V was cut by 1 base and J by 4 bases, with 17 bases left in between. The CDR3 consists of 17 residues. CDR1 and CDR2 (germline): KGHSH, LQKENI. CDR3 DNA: TGTGCCAGCTCACCACAAGGCCATTTTCTGCTCGGAAACACCATATATTTT. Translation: CASSPQGHFLLGNTIYF.

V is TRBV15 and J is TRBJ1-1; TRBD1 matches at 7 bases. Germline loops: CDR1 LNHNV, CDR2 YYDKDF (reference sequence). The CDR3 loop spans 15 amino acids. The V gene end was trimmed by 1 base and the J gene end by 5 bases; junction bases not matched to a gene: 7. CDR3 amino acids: CATSRGNRGRTEAFF. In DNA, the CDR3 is TGTGCCACCAGCAGAGGAAACAGGGGAAGGACTGAAGCTTTCTTT.

The chain's CDR3 is CASSLVLGVGEQFF. In DNA form, the CDR3 reads TGTGCCAGCAGCTTAGTTCTCGGTGTAGGTGAGCAGTTCTTC. V gene TRBV7-9 combines with J gene TRBJ2-1, with D unclear. The CDR3 is 14 amino acids. Germline V gene data show CDR1 as SEHNR and CDR2 as FQNEAQ (reference sequence). V shed 1 base and J shed 9 bases, with 13 bases lying between them. Based on the CDR3 plus reference TRBV7-9 and TRBJ2-1, the full variable domain is DTGVSQNPRHKITKRGQNVTFRCDPISEHNRLYWYRQTLGQGPEFLTYFQNEAQLEKSRLLSDRFSAERPKGSFSTLEIQRTEQGDSAMYLCASSLVLGVGEQFFGPGTRLTVL.

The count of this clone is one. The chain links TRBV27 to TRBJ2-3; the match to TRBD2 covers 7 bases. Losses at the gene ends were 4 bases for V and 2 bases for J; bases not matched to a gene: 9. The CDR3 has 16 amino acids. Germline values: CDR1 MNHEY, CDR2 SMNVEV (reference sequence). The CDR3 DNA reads TGTGCCAGCAGTTATTTTTCAGCGGGGACCACAGATACGCAGTATTTT. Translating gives CASSYFSAGTTDTQYF.

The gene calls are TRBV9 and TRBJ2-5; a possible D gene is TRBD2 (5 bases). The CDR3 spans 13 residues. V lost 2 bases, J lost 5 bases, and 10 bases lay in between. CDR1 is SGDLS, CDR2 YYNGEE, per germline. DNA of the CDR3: TGTGCCAGCAGCGTGCCGGGAAGGGAGACCCAGTACTTC. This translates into CASSVPGRETQYF.

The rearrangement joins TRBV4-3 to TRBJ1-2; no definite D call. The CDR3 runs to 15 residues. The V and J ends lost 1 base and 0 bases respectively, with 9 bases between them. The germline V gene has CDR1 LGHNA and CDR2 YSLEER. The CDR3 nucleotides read TGCGCCAGCAGCCAAGTTGGCACGCCTAACTATGGCTACACCTTC. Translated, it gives CASSQVGTPNYGYTF.

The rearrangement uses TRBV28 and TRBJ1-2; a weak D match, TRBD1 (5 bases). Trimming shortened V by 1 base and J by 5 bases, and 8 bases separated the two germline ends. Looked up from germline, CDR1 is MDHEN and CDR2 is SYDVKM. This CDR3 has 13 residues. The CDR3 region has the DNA TGTGCCAGCAGTTTATCAGGGTGGTATGGCTACACCTTC. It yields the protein CASSLSGWYGYTF.

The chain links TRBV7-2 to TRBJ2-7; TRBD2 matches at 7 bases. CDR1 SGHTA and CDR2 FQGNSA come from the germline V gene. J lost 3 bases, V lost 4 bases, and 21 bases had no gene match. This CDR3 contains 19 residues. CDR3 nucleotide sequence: TGTGCCAGCAGCTCCCCCTACCCTGTGGGCGGGAGTAAAGGCTACGAGCAGTACTTC. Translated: CASSSPYPVGGSKGYEQYF. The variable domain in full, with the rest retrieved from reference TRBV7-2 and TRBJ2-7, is GAGVSQSPSNKVTEKGKDVELRCDPISGHTALYWYRQSLGQGLEFLIYFQGNSAPDKSGLPSDRFSAERTGGSVSTLTIQRTQQEDSAVYLCASSSPYPVGGSKGYEQYFGPGTRLTVT.